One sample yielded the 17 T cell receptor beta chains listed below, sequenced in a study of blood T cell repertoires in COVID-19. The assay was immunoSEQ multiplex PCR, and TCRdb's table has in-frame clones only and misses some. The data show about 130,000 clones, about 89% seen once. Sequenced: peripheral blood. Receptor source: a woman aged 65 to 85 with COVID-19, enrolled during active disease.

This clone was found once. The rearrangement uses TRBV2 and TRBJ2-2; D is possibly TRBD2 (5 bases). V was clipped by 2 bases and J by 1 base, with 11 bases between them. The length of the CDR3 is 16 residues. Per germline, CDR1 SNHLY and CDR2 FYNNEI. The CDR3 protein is CASSERRTENTGELFF. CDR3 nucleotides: TGTGCCAGCAGTGAAAGGAGGACCGAGAACACCGGGGAGCTGTTTTTT.

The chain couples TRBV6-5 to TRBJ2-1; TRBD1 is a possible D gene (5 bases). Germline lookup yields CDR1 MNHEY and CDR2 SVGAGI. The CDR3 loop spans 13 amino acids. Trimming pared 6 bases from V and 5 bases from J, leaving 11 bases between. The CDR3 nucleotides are TGTGCCAGCAGACAAGACAGAAACAATGAGCAGTTCTTC. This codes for CASRQDRNNEQFF.

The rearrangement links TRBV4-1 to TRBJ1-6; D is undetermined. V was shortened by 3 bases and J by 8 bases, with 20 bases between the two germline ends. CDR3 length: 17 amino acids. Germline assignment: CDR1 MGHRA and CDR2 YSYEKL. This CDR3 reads CASSHPGREPRHSPLHF. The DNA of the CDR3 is TGCGCCAGCAGCCACCCCGGCCGGGAACCTAGGCATTCACCCCTCCACTTT.

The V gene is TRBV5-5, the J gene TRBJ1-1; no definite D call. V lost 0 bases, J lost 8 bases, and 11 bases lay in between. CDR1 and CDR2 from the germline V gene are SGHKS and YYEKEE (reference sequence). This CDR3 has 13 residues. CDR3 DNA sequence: TGTGCCAGCAGCTTGGTCGGTGTGGGCGAAGCTTTCTTT. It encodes CASSLVGVGEAFF.

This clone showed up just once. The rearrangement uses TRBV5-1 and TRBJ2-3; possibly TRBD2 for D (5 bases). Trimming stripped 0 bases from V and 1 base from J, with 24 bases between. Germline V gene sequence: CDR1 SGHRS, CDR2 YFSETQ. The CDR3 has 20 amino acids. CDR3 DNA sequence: TGCGCCAGCAGCTTGGCCAACCCTACGGGATCCCGTGGGGGCACAGATACGCAGTATTTT. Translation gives CASSLANPTGSRGGTDTQYF.

CDR3 sequence: CASSQDSFNEQYF. The DNA of the CDR3 is TGTGCCAGCAGCCAAGATAGTTTCAACGAGCAGTACTTC. The V call is TRBV3-1 (or the pseudogene TRBV3-2), the J call TRBJ2-7; the D is unclear. Looked up from germline, CDR1 is LGHDT and CDR2 is YNNKEL (reference sequence). The V gene lost 0 bases and the J gene lost 5 bases, with 8 bases spanning the gap. This CDR3 is 13 amino acids long.

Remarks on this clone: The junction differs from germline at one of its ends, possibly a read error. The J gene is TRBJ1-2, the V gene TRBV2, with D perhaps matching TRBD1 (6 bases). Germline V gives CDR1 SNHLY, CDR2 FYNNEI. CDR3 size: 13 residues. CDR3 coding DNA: TGTGCCAGCAAGTTACAGGGTAACAATGGCTACACCTTC. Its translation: CASKLQGNNGYTF.

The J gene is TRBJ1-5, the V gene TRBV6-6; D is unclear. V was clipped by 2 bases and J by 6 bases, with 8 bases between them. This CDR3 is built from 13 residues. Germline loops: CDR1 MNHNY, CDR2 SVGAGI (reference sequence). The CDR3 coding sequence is TGTGCCAGCAGTTACGCCGGGGTTCAGCCCCAGCATTTT. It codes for CASSYAGVQPQHF.

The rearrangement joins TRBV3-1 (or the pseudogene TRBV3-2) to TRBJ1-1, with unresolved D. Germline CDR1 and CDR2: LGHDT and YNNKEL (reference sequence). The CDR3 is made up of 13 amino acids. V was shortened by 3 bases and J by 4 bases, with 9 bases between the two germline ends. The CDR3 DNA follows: TGTGCCAGCAGCCAGCATAGCCGCACTGAAGCTTTCTTT. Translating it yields CASSQHSRTEAFF.

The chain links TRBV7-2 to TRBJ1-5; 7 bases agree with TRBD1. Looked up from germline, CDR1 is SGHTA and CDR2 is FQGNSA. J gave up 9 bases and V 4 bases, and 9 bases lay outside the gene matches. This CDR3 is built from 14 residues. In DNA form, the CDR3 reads TGTGCCAGCAGCTCAAGGGACAGCTACCGGCCCCAGCATTTT. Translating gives CASSSRDSYRPQHF.

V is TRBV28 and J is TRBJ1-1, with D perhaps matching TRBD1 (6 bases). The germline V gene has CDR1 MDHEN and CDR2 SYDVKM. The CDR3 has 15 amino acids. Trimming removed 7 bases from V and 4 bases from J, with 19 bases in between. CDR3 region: CASTTVYRVATEAFF. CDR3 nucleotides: TGTGCCAGCACCACCGTCTACAGGGTCGCCACTGAAGCTTTCTTT.

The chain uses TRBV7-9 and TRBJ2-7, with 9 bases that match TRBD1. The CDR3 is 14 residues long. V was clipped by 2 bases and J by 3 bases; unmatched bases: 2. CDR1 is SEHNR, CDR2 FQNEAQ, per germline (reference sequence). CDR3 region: CASSLKGQGYEQYF. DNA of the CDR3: TGTGCCAGCAGCTTAAAGGGACAGGGCTACGAGCAGTACTTC.

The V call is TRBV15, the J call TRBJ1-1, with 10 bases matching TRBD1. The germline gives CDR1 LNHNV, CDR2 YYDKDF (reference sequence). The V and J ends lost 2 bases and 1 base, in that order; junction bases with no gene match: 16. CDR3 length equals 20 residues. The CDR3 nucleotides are TGTGCCACCAGCAGACTTCTTCCGGGACAGGGGCCTCGCAGGAACACTGAAGCTTTCTTT. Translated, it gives CATSRLLPGQGPRRNTEAFF.

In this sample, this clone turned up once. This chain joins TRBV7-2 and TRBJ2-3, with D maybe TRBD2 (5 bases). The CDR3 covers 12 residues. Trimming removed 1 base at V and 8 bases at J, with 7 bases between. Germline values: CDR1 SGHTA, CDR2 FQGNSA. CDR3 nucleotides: TGTGCCAGCAGCTTAGTTCGGGGTACGCAGTATTTT. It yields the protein CASSLVRGTQYF.

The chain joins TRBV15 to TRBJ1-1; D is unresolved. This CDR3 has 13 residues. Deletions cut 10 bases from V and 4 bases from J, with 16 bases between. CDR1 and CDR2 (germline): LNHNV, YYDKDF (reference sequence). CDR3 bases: TGTGCCATCGGGCATGGAGGGATCACTGAAGCTTTCTTT. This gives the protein CAIGHGGITEAFF.

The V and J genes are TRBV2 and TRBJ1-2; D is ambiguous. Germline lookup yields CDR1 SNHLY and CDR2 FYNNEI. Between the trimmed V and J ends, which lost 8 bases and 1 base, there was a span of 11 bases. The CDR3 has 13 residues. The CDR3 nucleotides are TGTGCCAGCGAGCGGGTCCTTAACTATGGCTACACCTTC. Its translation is CASERVLNYGYTF.

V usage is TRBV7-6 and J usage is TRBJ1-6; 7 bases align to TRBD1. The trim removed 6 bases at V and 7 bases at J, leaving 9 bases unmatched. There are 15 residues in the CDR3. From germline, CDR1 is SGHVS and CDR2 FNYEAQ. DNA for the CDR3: TGTGCCAGCAGTTCACTACAGGGGTCGAATTCACCCCTCCACTTT. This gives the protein CASSSLQGSNSPLHF.